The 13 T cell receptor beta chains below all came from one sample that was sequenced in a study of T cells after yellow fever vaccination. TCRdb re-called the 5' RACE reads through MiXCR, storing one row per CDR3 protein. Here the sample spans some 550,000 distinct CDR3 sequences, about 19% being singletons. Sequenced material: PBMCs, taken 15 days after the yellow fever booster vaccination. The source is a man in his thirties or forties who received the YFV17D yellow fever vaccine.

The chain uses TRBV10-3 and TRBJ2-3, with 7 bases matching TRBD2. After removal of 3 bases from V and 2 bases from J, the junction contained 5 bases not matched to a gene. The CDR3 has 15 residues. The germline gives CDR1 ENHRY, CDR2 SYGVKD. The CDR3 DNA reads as TGTGCCATCAGTGAAGGCGGGAGAGTCACAGATACGCAGTATTTT. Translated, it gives CAISEGGRVTDTQYF.

In DNA form, the CDR3 reads TGTGCCAGCAGCCCCCTACGATGGGCGGGAGGCAAAAATGAGCAGTTCTTC. This translates into CASSPLRWAGGKNEQFF. V and J are TRBV7-9 and TRBJ2-1; 8 nucleotides align to TRBD2. Germline trimming cut 5 bases from V and 7 bases from J; bases unmatched to any gene: 16. Germline V gene lookup returns CDR1 SEHNR and CDR2 FQNEAQ (reference sequence). This CDR3 is 17 amino acids long.

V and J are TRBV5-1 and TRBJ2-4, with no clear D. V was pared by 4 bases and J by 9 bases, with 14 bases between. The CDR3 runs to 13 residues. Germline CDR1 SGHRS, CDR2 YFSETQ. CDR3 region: CASSRESSVIQYF. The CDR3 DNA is TGCGCCAGCAGCCGAGAGAGCAGTGTCATTCAGTACTTC.

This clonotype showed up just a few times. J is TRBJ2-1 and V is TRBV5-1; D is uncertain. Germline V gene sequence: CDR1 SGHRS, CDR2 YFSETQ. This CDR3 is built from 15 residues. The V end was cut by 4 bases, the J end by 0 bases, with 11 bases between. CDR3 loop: CASSVPPGSYNEQFF. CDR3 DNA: TGCGCCAGCAGCGTACCGCCTGGCTCCTACAATGAGCAGTTCTTC.

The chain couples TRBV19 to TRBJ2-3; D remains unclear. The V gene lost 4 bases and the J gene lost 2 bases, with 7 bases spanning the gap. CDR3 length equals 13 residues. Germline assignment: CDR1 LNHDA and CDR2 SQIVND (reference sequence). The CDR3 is CASSKDYTDTQYF. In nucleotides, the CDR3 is TGTGCCAGTAGTAAGGATTACACAGATACGCAGTATTTT.

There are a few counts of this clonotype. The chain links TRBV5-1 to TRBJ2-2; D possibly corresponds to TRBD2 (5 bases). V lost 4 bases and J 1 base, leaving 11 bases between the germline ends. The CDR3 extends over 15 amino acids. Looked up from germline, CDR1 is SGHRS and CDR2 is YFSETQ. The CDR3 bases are TGCGCCAGCAGCGTGTGGAGCGGGAACACCGGGGAGCTGTTTTTT. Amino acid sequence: CASSVWSGNTGELFF.

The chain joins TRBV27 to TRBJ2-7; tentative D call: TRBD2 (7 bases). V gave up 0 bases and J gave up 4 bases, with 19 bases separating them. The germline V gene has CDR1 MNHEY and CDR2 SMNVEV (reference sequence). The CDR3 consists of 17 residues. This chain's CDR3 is CASSLSRGGGPDYEQYF. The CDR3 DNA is TGTGCCAGCAGTTTATCGAGGGGGGGAGGGCCTGATTACGAGCAGTACTTC.

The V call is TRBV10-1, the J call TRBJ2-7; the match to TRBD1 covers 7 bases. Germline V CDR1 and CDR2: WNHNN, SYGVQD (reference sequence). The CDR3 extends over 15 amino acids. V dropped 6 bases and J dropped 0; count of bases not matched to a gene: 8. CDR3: CASREEQGSSYEQYF. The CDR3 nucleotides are TGCGCCAGCAGGGAAGAACAGGGGAGCTCCTACGAGCAGTACTTC.

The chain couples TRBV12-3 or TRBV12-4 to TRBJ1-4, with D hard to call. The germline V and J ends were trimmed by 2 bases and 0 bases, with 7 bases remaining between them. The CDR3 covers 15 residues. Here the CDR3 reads CASSLKRPTNEKLFF. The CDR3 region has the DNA TGTGCCAGCAGTTTAAAACGGCCAACTAATGAAAAACTGTTTTTT.

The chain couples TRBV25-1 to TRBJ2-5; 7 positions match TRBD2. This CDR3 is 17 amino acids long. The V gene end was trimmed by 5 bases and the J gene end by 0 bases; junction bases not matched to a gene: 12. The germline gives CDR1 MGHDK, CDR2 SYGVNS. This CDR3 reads CASSPLAREGNQETQYF. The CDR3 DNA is TGTGCCAGCAGTCCCCTAGCCAGGGAGGGCAACCAAGAGACCCAGTACTTC.

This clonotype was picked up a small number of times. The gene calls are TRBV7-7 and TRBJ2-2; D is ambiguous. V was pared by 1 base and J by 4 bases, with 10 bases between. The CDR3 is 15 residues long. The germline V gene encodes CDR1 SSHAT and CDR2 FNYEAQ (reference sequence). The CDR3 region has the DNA TGTGCCAGCAGCTTAGACCCGGGCGGCACCGGGGAGCTGTTTTTT. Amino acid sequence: CASSLDPGGTGELFF.

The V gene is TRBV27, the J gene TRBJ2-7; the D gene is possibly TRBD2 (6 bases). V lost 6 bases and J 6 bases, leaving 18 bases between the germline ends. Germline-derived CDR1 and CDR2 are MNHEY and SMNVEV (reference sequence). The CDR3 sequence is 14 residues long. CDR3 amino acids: CASRSSTGVGEQYF. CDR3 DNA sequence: TGTGCCAGCAGGAGCTCAACGGGAGTTGGCGAGCAGTACTTC.

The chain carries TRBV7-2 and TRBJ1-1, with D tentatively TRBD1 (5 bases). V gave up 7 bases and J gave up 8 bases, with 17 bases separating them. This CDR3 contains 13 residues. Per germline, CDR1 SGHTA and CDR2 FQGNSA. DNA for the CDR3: TGTGCCAGCATCCGACTTCTCGGACAAGAAGCTTTCTTT. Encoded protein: CASIRLLGQEAFF.